Listed here are 6 T cell receptor beta chains from one sample, sequenced in a study of shared clonotypes between healthy human individuals. Assay used: immunoSEQ multiplex PCR; TCRdb lists only in-frame clones, some missing. Of over 2 million clones in the sample, 90% to 95% were seen once. Sequences were obtained from naive CD4+ T cells sorted from blood. The subset was: CD45RA+ positively selected. The source of these receptors is a man between 18 and 35 years old in good health.

A word on this clone: This CDR3 is also generated by other DNA sequences in the sample. This sequence joins TRBV19 and TRBJ2-7, with 8 positions matching TRBD2. CDR1 is LNHDA and CDR2 is SQIVND in the germline V gene (reference sequence). The V gene end was trimmed by 3 bases and the J gene end by 2 bases; junction bases not matched to a gene: 3. The CDR3 runs 14 residues. CDR3 sequence reads: CASSISSGPYEQYF. The CDR3 DNA sequence: TGTGCCAGTAGTATCTCTAGCGGGCCCTACGAGCAGTACTTC.

This chain uses TRBV4-1 with TRBJ2-2, with 11 bases fitting TRBD1. This CDR3 comprises 15 residues. Germline assignment: CDR1 MGHRA and CDR2 YSYEKL. V gave up 3 bases and J gave up 5 bases; unmatched junction bases: 2. The CDR3 DNA reads TGCGCCAGCAGCCAGGACAGGGGGCGGACCGGGGAGCTGTTTTTT. Protein: CASSQDRGRTGELFF.

J is TRBJ1-5 and V is TRBV6-5; 7 nucleotides match TRBD1. CDR3 length equals 15 residues. Per the germline V gene, CDR1 is MNHEY and CDR2 is SVGAGI. V lost 6 bases, J lost 4 bases, and 9 bases stayed unmatched. CDR3 region: CASRLHRGGNQPQHF. The CDR3 nucleotides read TGTGCCAGCAGGCTACACAGGGGAGGGAATCAGCCCCAGCATTTT.

This chain connects TRBV6-5 to TRBJ1-1; no definite D call. CDR1 and CDR2 from the germline V gene are MNHEY and SVGAGI. This CDR3 has 13 amino acids. With 4 bases removed from V and 4 bases from J, the gap between germline ends came to 10 bases. In DNA form, the CDR3 reads TGTGCCAGCAGTTCGGCGCTGAGCACTGAAGCTTTCTTT. Its protein is CASSSALSTEAFF.

The chain joins TRBV5-4 to TRBJ1-1; D uncertain. The CDR3 has 15 residues. V shed 3 bases and J shed 2 bases, with 14 bases lying between them. Looked up from germline, CDR1 is SGHNT and CDR2 is YYREEE (reference sequence). CDR3 DNA: TGTGCCAGCAGCTCTGTGGTCGGCACTAACACTGAAGCTTTCTTT. It is translated as CASSSVVGTNTEAFF.

The CDR3 region is CASSSGLAARPFF. CDR3 in DNA: TGTGCCAGCAGCTCGGGACTAGCGGCCCGGCCGTTCTTC. The chain uses TRBV11-3 and TRBJ2-1, with 11 bases aligning to TRBD2. V dropped 4 bases and J dropped 15; count of bases not matched to a gene: 8. The V gene's germline CDR1 is SGHNT and CDR2 YENEEA. This CDR3 region has 13 residues.